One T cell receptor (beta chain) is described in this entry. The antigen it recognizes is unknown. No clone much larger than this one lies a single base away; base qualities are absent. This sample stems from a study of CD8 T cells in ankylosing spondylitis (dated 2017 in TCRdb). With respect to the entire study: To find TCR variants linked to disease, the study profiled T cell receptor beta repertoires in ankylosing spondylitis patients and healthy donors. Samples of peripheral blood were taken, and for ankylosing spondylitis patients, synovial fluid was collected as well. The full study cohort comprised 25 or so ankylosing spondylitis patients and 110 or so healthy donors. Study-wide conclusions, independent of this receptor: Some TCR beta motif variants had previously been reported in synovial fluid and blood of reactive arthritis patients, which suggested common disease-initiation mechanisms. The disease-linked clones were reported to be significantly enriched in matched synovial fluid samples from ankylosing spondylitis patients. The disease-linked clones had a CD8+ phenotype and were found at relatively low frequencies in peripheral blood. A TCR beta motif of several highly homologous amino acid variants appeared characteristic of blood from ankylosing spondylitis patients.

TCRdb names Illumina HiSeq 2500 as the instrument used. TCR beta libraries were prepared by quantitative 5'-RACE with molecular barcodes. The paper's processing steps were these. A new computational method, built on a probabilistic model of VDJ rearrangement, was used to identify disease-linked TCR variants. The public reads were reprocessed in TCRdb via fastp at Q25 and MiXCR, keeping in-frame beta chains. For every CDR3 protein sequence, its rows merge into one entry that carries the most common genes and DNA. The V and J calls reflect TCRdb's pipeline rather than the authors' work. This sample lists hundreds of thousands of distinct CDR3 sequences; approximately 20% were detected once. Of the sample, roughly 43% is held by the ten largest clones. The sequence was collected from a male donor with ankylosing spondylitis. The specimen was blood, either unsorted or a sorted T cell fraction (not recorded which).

The DNA reads as follows: TGTGCCACCAGTGATTTGTCCCTGCGGTCCCCGGACAGGTTAGCCAAAAACATTCAGTACTTC. This gives the protein CATSDLSLRSPDRLAKNIQYF. The chain employs TRBV24-1 and TRBJ2-4; the central 7 bases match TRBD1. Inclusive of the bounding cysteine and phenylalanine, the CDR3 is 21 residues long. Just CDR3 DNA is preserved here, 63 bases in frame from base 1. Trimming takes 0 bases off V and 0 bases off J; junction bases not matched to a gene: 16. CDR1 and CDR2 (KGHDR, SFDVKD) derive from the germline V gene.